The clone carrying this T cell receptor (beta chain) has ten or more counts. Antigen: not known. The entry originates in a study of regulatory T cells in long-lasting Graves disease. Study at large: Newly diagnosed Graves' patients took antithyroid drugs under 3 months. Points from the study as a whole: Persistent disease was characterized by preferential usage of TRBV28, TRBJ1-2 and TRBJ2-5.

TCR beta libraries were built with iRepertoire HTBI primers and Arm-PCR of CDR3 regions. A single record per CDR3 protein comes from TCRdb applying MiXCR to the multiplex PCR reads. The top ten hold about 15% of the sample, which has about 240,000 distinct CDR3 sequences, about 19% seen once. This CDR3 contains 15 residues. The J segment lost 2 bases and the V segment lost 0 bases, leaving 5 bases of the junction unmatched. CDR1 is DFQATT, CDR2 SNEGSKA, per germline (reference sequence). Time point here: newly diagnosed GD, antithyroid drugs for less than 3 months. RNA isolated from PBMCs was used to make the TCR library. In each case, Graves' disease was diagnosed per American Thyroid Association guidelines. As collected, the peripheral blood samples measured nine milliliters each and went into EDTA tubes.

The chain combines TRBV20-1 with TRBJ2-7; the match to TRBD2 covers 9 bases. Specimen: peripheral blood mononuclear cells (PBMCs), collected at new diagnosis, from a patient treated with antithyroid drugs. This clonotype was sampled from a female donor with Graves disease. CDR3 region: CSARDLLAGPYEQYF. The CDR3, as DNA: TGCAGTGCTAGAGATCTCCTAGCGGGACCCTACGAGCAGTACTTC.